The clone carrying this TCR beta chain was counted a single time. Its antigen is still unknown. These data originate in a study of graft-versus-host responses after intestinal transplantation. On the study more broadly: The whole recipient group had anti-thymocyte globulin induction followed by tacrolimus and steroids for around 3 years.

Study-level points and caveats: Graft-versus-host to host-versus-graft clonal ratios in allografts were high in patients with graft-donor T cell macrochimerism. The marrow of recipients harbored GvH clones, and ileum or blood showed some of them first.

Assay: immunoSEQ multiplex PCR; the TCRdb copy retains only in-frame clones and omits some. The sample has approximately 85,000 clones; 85% to 95% are singletons. This CDR3 comprises 13 residues. Between the trimmed V and J ends, which lost 7 bases and 4 bases, there was a span of 13 bases. CDR1 is MNHEY, CDR2 SVGAGI, per germline. The chain has TRBV6-5 and TRBJ1-2; the D gene is possibly TRBD1 (6 bases). The sample in question was unstimulated CD8+ T cells sorted from spleen or lymph node cells, obtained before transplant. The clonotype comes from a human donor who was the organ donor for an intestinal transplant. CDR3 in amino acids: CASTPRTAYGYTF. The CDR3 region has the DNA TGTGCCAGCACCCCGCGGACAGCCTATGGCTACACCTTC.